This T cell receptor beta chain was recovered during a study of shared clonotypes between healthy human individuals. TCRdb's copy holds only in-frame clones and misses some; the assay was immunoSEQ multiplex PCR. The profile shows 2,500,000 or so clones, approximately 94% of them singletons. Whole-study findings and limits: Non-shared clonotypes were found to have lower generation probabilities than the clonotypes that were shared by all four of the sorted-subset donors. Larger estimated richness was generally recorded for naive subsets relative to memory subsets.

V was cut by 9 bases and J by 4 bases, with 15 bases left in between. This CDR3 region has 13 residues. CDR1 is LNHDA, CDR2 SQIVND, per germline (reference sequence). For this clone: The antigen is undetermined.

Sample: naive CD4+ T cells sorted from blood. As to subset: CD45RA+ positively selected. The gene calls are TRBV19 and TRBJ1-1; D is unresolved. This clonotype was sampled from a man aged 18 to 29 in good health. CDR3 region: CASKLPPGTEAFF. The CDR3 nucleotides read TGTGCCAGCAAACTTCCCCCGGGCACTGAAGCTTTCTTT.